A single sample gave rise to the 10 T cell receptor beta chains below, sequenced in a study of Graves' ophthalmopathy and Graves' hyperthyroidism. Investigators amplified TCR beta CDR3 regions from RNA transcripts. HTBI primers served in a first-round RT-PCR, which a second-round multiplex PCR followed. TCRdb independently ran MiXCR on the multiplex PCR reads; one entry per CDR3 protein. The sample carries around 1,200,000 distinct CDR3 sequences, about two fifths recorded once. The sample was peripheral blood or thyroid tissue (not recorded which). The receptors come from an adult man with Graves' hyperthyroidism.

This clonotype has a handful of counts. This rearrangement joins TRBV6-1 to TRBJ1-1; D not resolved. Trimming stripped 2 bases from V and 11 bases from J, with 9 bases between. CDR1 is MNHNS and CDR2 is SASEGT in the germline V gene. The CDR3 sequence is 11 residues long. CDR3 amino acids: CASSESLRAFF. The CDR3 nucleotides read TGTGCCAGCAGTGAAAGTCTAAGGGCTTTCTTT.

On this clonotype itself: Its ends do not fully match the called genes, so a read error is possible. The chain couples TRBV10-2 to TRBJ1-2; D remains ambiguous. This CDR3 is built from 14 residues. Germline-derived CDR1 and CDR2 are WSHSY and SAAADI. The DNA of the CDR3 is TGTGCCAGCAGACCACACAAAACTAACTATGGCTACACCTTC. Its translation: CASRPHKTNYGYTF.

V gene TRBV7-9 combines with J gene TRBJ2-2, with 7 bases identical to TRBD1. The CDR3 loop spans 16 amino acids. V gave up 3 bases and J gave up 1 base; unmatched junction bases: 5. The germline V gene has CDR1 SEHNR and CDR2 FQNEAQ (reference sequence). This CDR3 is CASSFTGEMNTGELFF. The CDR3 nucleotides read TGTGCCAGCAGCTTCACAGGGGAAATGAACACCGGGGAGCTGTTTTTT.

This clonotype was detected many times. V gene TRBV11-2 combines with J gene TRBJ2-5, with TRBD1 as a possible D gene (6 bases). The CDR3 is 12 amino acids. V was clipped by 1 base and J by 13 bases, with 13 bases between them. Germline V gene lookup returns CDR1 SGHAT and CDR2 FQNNGV. The CDR3 sequence: CASSLAGAAMYF. The CDR3 nucleotides read TGTGCCAGCAGCTTAGCAGGGGCAGCCATGTACTTC.

This clonotype was recorded many times. V usage is TRBV12-3 or TRBV12-4 and J usage is TRBJ1-5, with TRBD1 matching 9 bases. Trimming removed 7 bases from V and 6 bases from J; junction bases left unmatched: 7. This CDR3 is 14 amino acids long. CDR3 sequence (DNA): TGTGCCAGCACCGGGACAGGGTTTGGTCAGCCCCAGCATTTT. The encoded protein is CASTGTGFGQPQHF.

This clonotype was recorded many times. The chain links TRBV12-3 or TRBV12-4 to TRBJ2-5; 10 bases are shared with TRBD2. This CDR3 is built from 14 residues. The V gene end was trimmed by 4 bases and the J gene end by 5 bases; junction bases not matched to a gene: 4. CDR3 sequence reads: CASSSSGSGETQYF. The CDR3 coding sequence is TGTGCCAGCAGTTCTAGCGGGAGTGGGGAGACCCAGTACTTC.

Concerning this clonotype: A read error is possible here, since a much larger clone lies one base away. V usage is TRBV6-2 or TRBV6-3 and J usage is TRBJ1-2, with D maybe TRBD1 (6 bases). The CDR3 runs to 14 residues. Trimming took off 8 bases at V and 4 bases at J, with 17 bases between the two ends. The germline gives CDR1 MNHEY, CDR2 SVGEGT. Here the CDR3 reads CASLPLTGIYGYTF. In DNA form, the CDR3 reads TGTGCCAGCCTGCCGCTCACAGGGATCTATGGCTACACCTTC.

This clonotype was counted between two and nine times. The V and J genes are TRBV6-1 and TRBJ2-7; D remains ambiguous. The CDR3 totals 16 residues. From germline, CDR1 is MNHNS and CDR2 SASEGT. Trimming stripped 11 bases from V and 3 bases from J, with 26 bases between. The CDR3 reads CADWNRAGSPDYEQYF. DNA for the CDR3: TGTGCCGACTGGAATCGTGCCGGATCGCCGGACTACGAGCAGTACTTC.

The chain uses TRBV15 and TRBJ2-5; D call uncertain. CDR1 is LNHNV and CDR2 is YYDKDF in the germline V gene (reference sequence). Trimming took off 4 bases at V and 4 bases at J, with 16 bases between the two ends. The length of the CDR3 is 15 residues. CDR3 region: CATSTDWVERETQYF. For the CDR3, the DNA is TGTGCCACCAGCACCGATTGGGTGGAAAGAGAGACCCAGTACTTC.

This clonotype has only a few counts. The chain carries TRBV7-9 and TRBJ1-2; 7 bases match TRBD1. Germline V gene data show CDR1 as SEHNR and CDR2 as FQNEAQ (reference sequence). The CDR3 has 15 amino acids. The ends lost 1 base at V and 6 bases at J; junction bases unmatched: 8. The CDR3 DNA reads TGTGCCAGCAGCTTAGAAGGGGGACAGATGGATGGCTACACCTTC. Its protein is CASSLEGGQMDGYTF.